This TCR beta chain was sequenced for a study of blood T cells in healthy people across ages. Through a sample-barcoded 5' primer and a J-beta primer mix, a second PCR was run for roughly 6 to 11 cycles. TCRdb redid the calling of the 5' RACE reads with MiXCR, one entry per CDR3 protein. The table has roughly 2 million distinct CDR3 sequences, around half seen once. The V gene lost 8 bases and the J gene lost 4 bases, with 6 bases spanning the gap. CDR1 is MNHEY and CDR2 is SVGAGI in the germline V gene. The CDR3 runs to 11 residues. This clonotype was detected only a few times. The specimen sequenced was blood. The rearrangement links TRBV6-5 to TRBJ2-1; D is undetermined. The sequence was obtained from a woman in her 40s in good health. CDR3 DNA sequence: TGTGCCAGCCAGGAGTACAATGAGCAGTTCTTC. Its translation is CASQEYNEQFF.